The 19 T cell receptor beta chains in this list originate from one sample, sequenced in a study of blood T cell repertoires in COVID-19. Using immunoSEQ multiplex PCR, the repertoire was profiled, and TCRdb retains in-frame clones only, with some absent. This table holds 100,000 to 150,000 clones, around 81% found once. Sequenced: peripheral blood. The source is a young man with COVID-19, enrolled during active disease.

This clone was seen just once. This chain connects TRBV6-5 to TRBJ1-2, with 9 positions matching TRBD1. V shed 6 bases and J 8 bases; nucleotides not matched to a gene: 10. The CDR3 extends over 14 amino acids. CDR1 MNHEY and CDR2 SVGAGI come from the germline V gene. CDR3 nucleotides: TGTGCCAGCAGGAAGGGGGACAGGGTAGGAGGCTACACCTTC. Its protein is CASRKGDRVGGYTF.

The chain's CDR3 is CASSSTRGYGYTF. CDR3 sequence (DNA): TGTGCCAGCAGTTCGACGCGGGGCTATGGCTACACCTTC. The chain couples TRBV12-3 or TRBV12-4 to TRBJ1-2; the D is unclear. Trimming pared 4 bases from V and 4 bases from J, leaving 10 bases between. The CDR3 sequence is 13 residues long.

The rearrangement links TRBV30 to TRBJ1-5; D unresolved. Per the germline V gene, CDR1 is GTSNPN and CDR2 is SVGIG (reference sequence). V shed 2 bases and J shed 6 bases, with 11 bases lying between them. This CDR3 is built from 13 residues. This CDR3 reads CAWSTGRGQPQHF. CDR3 nucleotide sequence: TGTGCCTGGAGTACCGGTCGCGGTCAGCCCCAGCATTTT.

This clone turned up a few times. This rearrangement joins TRBV25-1 to TRBJ2-5, with D unclear. V was clipped by 2 bases and J by 1 base, with 8 bases between them. Per germline, CDR1 MGHDK and CDR2 SYGVNS. This CDR3 has 14 residues. The CDR3 DNA reads as TGTGCCAGCAGTGAACGAGTAGTCCAAGAGACCCAGTACTTC. Its translation is CASSERVVQETQYF.

This clone has just a few counts. The chain combines TRBV19 with TRBJ1-6; D unresolved. CDR3 length: 14 amino acids. The V gene lost 4 bases and the J gene lost 3 bases, with 7 bases spanning the gap. Per germline, CDR1 LNHDA and CDR2 SQIVND (reference sequence). In nucleotides, the CDR3 is TGTGCCAGTAGTAGACAAGACTATAATTCACCCCTCCACTTT. It specifies CASSRQDYNSPLHF.

This clone was found a few times. This chain joins TRBV4-1 and TRBJ2-7; D may be TRBD1 (5 bases). Trimming stripped 0 bases from V and 4 bases from J, with 13 bases between. The germline V gene has CDR1 MGHRA and CDR2 YSYEKL. This CDR3 region has 15 residues. The CDR3 spells CASSQEGAVYYEQYF. The CDR3 DNA reads TGCGCCAGCAGCCAAGAAGGGGCCGTTTATTACGAGCAGTACTTC.

V is TRBV19 and J is TRBJ1-1; D is undetermined. The CDR3 runs 14 residues. Germline assignment: CDR1 LNHDA and CDR2 SQIVND (reference sequence). Trimming took 3 bases from V and 1 from J, leaving 9 bases between them. The CDR3 sequence is CASSISGGNTEAFF. CDR3 DNA: TGTGCCAGTAGTATCTCTGGAGGGAACACTGAAGCTTTCTTT.

The chain recombines TRBV4-1 with TRBJ1-2; the D gene is possibly TRBD1 (5 bases). V was trimmed by 0 bases and J by 4 bases, leaving 12 bases between them. Germline V CDR1 and CDR2: MGHRA, YSYEKL. This CDR3 is 15 amino acids long. CDR3 in DNA: TGCGCCAGCAGCCAAGATTTCTCGGGACTCTATGGCTACACCTTC. Translation gives CASSQDFSGLYGYTF.

This clone has only a few counts. This chain connects TRBV2 to TRBJ1-4; TRBD1 matches at 7 bases. The CDR3 has 12 amino acids. Germline loops: CDR1 SNHLY, CDR2 FYNNEI. The ends lost 6 bases at V and 7 bases at J; junction bases unmatched: 2. The CDR3, as DNA: TGTGCCAGCAGGACAGGGCCTGAAAAACTGTTTTTT. It is translated as CASRTGPEKLFF.

This clone was seen a few times. This chain connects TRBV7-2 to TRBJ2-3, with TRBD2 matching over 8 bases. The ends lost 2 bases at V and 3 bases at J; junction bases unmatched: 10. The CDR3 has 17 residues. Germline V gene data show CDR1 as SGHTA and CDR2 as FQGNSA. The CDR3 spells CASSLSGGIRATDTQYF. DNA of the CDR3: TGTGCCAGCAGCTTATCGGGGGGGATCAGGGCGACAGATACGCAGTATTTT.

This clone was observed a single time. CDR3 sequence: CTGSGRLGEKLFF. The CDR3 DNA is TGTACCGGTTCAGGGAGGCTTGGGGAAAAACTGTTTTTT. The chain carries TRBV28 and TRBJ1-4; TRBD1 is a possible D gene (5 bases). Germline CDR1 and CDR2: MDHEN and SYDVKM. This CDR3 is built from 13 residues.

This clone was observed a handful of times. This chain joins TRBV7-8 and TRBJ2-5; 8 bases fit TRBD1. The CDR3 spans 16 residues. Germline values: CDR1 SGHVS, CDR2 FQNEAQ. The V gene end was trimmed by 5 bases and the J gene end by 2 bases; junction bases not matched to a gene: 10. The chain's CDR3 is CASSPPATGVQETQYF. In nucleotides, the CDR3 is TGTGCCAGCAGCCCGCCCGCGACAGGGGTACAAGAGACCCAGTACTTC.

This chain links TRBV27 with TRBJ2-1; 7 bases line up with TRBD1. Looked up from germline, CDR1 is MNHEY and CDR2 is SMNVEV (reference sequence). The CDR3 sequence is 15 residues long. Losses at the gene ends were 5 bases for V and 4 bases for J; bases not matched to a gene: 8. The CDR3 nucleotides read TGTGCCAGCAGTGAACAGGGGCGTGGATACAATGAGCAGTTCTTC. It encodes CASSEQGRGYNEQFF.

This clone was detected ten times or more. This rearrangement joins TRBV4-2 to TRBJ2-3; 7 bases are shared with TRBD2. With 1 base clipped from V and 2 bases from J, the junction kept 3 bases outside the gene matches. Germline V gene lookup returns CDR1 LGHNA and CDR2 YNFKEQ. This CDR3 has 15 residues. CDR3 sequence: CASSQGSGDTDTQYF. The CDR3 region has the DNA TGTGCCAGCAGCCAAGGAAGCGGGGACACAGATACGCAGTATTTT.

The J gene is TRBJ1-5, the V gene TRBV19; 9 bases map to TRBD1. This CDR3 is 14 amino acids long. Germline V lookup: CDR1 LNHDA, CDR2 SQIVND (reference sequence). V lost 4 bases, J lost 8 bases, and 6 bases stayed unmatched. This CDR3 reads CASSKNRGREPQHF. DNA of the CDR3: TGTGCCAGTAGTAAAAACAGGGGGCGGGAGCCCCAGCATTTT.

The gene calls are TRBV5-1 and TRBJ1-6; a weak D match, TRBD1 (5 bases). The CDR3 sequence is 18 residues long. The V end lost 7 bases, the J end lost 7 bases, and 27 bases lay between the germline ends. Germline values: CDR1 SGHRS, CDR2 YFSETQ. CDR3 sequence reads: CASLARRGADGKNSPLHF. Written as DNA, the CDR3 is TGCGCCAGCTTAGCGCGACGCGGGGCCGATGGGAAGAATTCACCCCTCCACTTT. Together with reference TRBV5-1 and TRBJ1-6, the CDR3 gives the full variable domain: KAGVTQTPRYLIKTRGQQVTLSCSPISGHRSVSWYQQTPGQGLQFLFEYFSETQRNKGNFPGRFSGRQFSNSRSEMNVSTLELGDSALYLCASLARRGADGKNSPLHFGNGTRLTVT.

This clone was seen more than once but under ten times. The chain is built from TRBV3-1 (or the pseudogene TRBV3-2) and TRBJ1-2, with no clear D. V was pared by 0 bases and J by 1 base, with 18 bases between. This CDR3 has 18 residues. The germline V gene has CDR1 LGHDT and CDR2 YNNKEL (reference sequence). Here the CDR3 DNA reads TGTGCCAGCAGCCAAGAGGTAGGAAGCAGGAGGTTTAACTATGGCTACACCTTC. Translated, it gives CASSQEVGSRRFNYGYTF.

This chain joins TRBV11-2 and TRBJ2-6, with a tentative D call TRBD2 (6 bases). V was clipped by 6 bases and J by 0 bases, with 18 bases between them. CDR1 is SGHAT, CDR2 FQNNGV, per germline. The CDR3 runs to 18 residues. The CDR3 region is CASSSPLIGGSGANVLTF. The CDR3 DNA follows: TGTGCCAGCAGTTCCCCCCTTATCGGGGGCTCTGGGGCCAACGTCCTGACTTTC.

This clone was counted only a few times. The rearrangement joins TRBV5-1 to TRBJ1-6, with D unclear. From germline, CDR1 is SGHRS and CDR2 YFSETQ. CDR3 size: 15 residues. The V and J ends lost 0 bases and 5 bases respectively, with 9 bases between them. Here the CDR3 reads CASSLVGVDNSPLHF. For the CDR3, the DNA is TGCGCCAGCAGCTTGGTGGGAGTTGATAATTCACCCCTCCACTTT.